The 15 T cell receptor beta chains listed next were all sequenced from one sample in a study of beta chain features in type 1 diabetes. Study findings and constraints: TCRB CDR3 length was moderately but significantly reduced in all four CD4+ subsets of Type 1 diabetes patients.

Expressed TCRB transcripts were sequenced, since all the RNA that had been isolated was reverse transcribed. Data came from immunoSEQ multiplex PCR; TCRdb stores just in-frame clones and leaves some out. The sample records around 300,000 clones, approximately 15% being singletons. These receptors have no identified antigens. The sequenced material came from naive CD4+ T cells from blood. The receptors stem from a man between 18 and 35 years old with type 1 diabetes.

This clone was observed a handful of times. The chain joins TRBV19 to TRBJ2-1, with D tentatively TRBD2 (5 bases). This CDR3 comprises 15 residues. Germline CDR1 LNHDA, CDR2 SQIVND (reference sequence). The V end lost 7 bases, the J end lost 2 bases, and 15 bases lay between the germline ends. This CDR3 is CASTLAGGTYNEQFF. The CDR3 DNA reads TGTGCCAGTACATTGGCGGGTGGAACCTACAATGAGCAGTTCTTC.

This clone was counted a few times. The chain employs TRBV13 and TRBJ2-7; a possible D gene is TRBD2 (5 bases). V was clipped by 0 bases and J by 2 bases, with 8 bases between them. Germline-derived CDR1 and CDR2 are PRHDT and FYEKMQ (reference sequence). This CDR3 spans 14 amino acids. CDR3 bases: TGTGCCAGCAGCTTAGGGCGGGCCCCCTACGAGCAGTACTTC. This translates into CASSLGRAPYEQYF.

This chain joins TRBV28 and TRBJ1-5, with D perhaps TRBD1 (6 bases). This CDR3 spans 13 amino acids. Trimming removed 5 bases from V and 6 bases from J, with 11 bases in between. Germline V gene sequence: CDR1 MDHEN, CDR2 SYDVKM. The CDR3 nucleotides read TGTGCCAGCAGTCGGGGGGCGCCTCAGCCCCAGCATTTT. This codes for CASSRGAPQPQHF.

Only a few counts were recorded for this clone. The genes are TRBV10-2 and TRBJ1-1; 7 nucleotides agree with TRBD1. Losses at the gene ends were 8 bases for V and 1 base for J; bases not matched to a gene: 7. Germline loops: CDR1 WSHSY, CDR2 SAAADI. There are 14 residues in the CDR3. CDR3 nucleotide sequence: TGCGCCAGCGTACGCTGGACAGGGAACACTGAAGCTTTCTTT. Its protein product is CASVRWTGNTEAFF.

The genes are TRBV27 and TRBJ2-7, with 8 nucleotides matching TRBD1. In germline, CDR1 is MNHEY, CDR2 SMNVEV (reference sequence). The CDR3 sequence is 16 residues long. The trim removed 0 bases at V and 2 bases at J, leaving 6 bases unmatched. CDR3 coding DNA: TGTGCCAGCAGTTTATCGGACTCGGGACAGGCCTACGAGCAGTACTTC. This translates into CASSLSDSGQAYEQYF.

This clone occurred a few times. The rearrangement links TRBV6-6 to TRBJ1-1; a weak D match, TRBD1 (5 bases). Trimming shortened V by 2 bases and J by 2 bases, and 15 bases separated the two germline ends. The CDR3 extends over 16 amino acids. Germline V gene lookup returns CDR1 MNHNY and CDR2 SVGAGI (reference sequence). This chain's CDR3 is CASSYGLWGDNTEAFF. The CDR3 nucleotides read TGTGCCAGCAGTTACGGCCTATGGGGGGACAACACTGAAGCTTTCTTT.

This sequence joins TRBV9 and TRBJ1-1, with no clear D. CDR1 and CDR2 (germline): SGDLS, YYNGEE. V was trimmed by 4 bases and J by 4 bases, leaving 8 bases between them. The CDR3 consists of 12 residues. This chain's CDR3 is CASSSEGTEAFF. The CDR3 coding sequence is TGTGCCAGCAGCTCAGAGGGCACTGAAGCTTTCTTT.

This clone was seen a handful of times. The chain combines TRBV18 with TRBJ2-7, with 9 bases aligning to TRBD2. Germline values: CDR1 KGHSH, CDR2 LQKENI. This CDR3 contains 15 residues. V dropped 3 bases and J dropped 7; count of bases not matched to a gene: 10. Here the CDR3 reads CASSPRPSGEVEQYF. The CDR3 DNA is TGTGCCAGCTCACCTCGGCCTAGCGGGGAGGTTGAGCAGTACTTC.

This clone came up once. The chain joins TRBV7-9 to TRBJ2-6; weak D call: TRBD1 (5 bases). Germline-derived CDR1 and CDR2 are SEHNR and FQNEAQ (reference sequence). Trimming removed 11 bases from V and 0 bases from J, with 14 bases in between. This CDR3 is built from 15 residues. CDR3 amino acids: CAPATGSSGANVLTF. In DNA form, the CDR3 reads TGTGCCCCGGCTACAGGCTCCTCTGGGGCCAACGTCCTGACTTTC.

The rearrangement links TRBV7-9 to TRBJ2-7; D perhaps matches TRBD1 (5 bases). In germline, CDR1 is SEHNR, CDR2 FQNEAQ (reference sequence). Trimming pared 6 bases from V and 6 bases from J, leaving 15 bases between. The CDR3 has 13 residues. CDR3 residues: CASSPGSRAEQYF. The CDR3 DNA reads as TGTGCCAGCAGTCCCGGCTCCAGGGCCGAGCAGTACTTC.

This clone occurred a few times. The V and J genes are TRBV7-2 and TRBJ2-3, with 8 bases lining up with TRBD2. CDR1 is SGHTA, CDR2 FQGNSA, per germline. The CDR3 totals 14 residues. Unmatched junction bases numbered 9, after V lost 7 bases and J lost 6 bases. CDR3 bases: TGTGCCAGCACCACGGGACTAGGCGTCGATACGCAGTATTTT. Translation gives CASTTGLGVDTQYF.

This clone was seen only a few times. This chain connects TRBV30 to TRBJ1-3; weak D call: TRBD1 (6 bases). Germline V lookup: CDR1 GTSNPN, CDR2 SVGIG (reference sequence). CDR3 length: 15 amino acids. V lost 3 bases, J lost 0 bases, and 12 bases lay in between. The CDR3 DNA reads as TGTGCCTGGAGCCGCACAGGGAGCTCTGGAAACACCATATATTTT. Its protein is CAWSRTGSSGNTIYF.

The chain has TRBV13 and TRBJ2-4; TRBD2 matches at 10 bases. CDR1 is PRHDT, CDR2 FYEKMQ, per germline (reference sequence). The CDR3 loop spans 15 amino acids. Trimming removed 3 bases from V and 1 base from J; junction bases left unmatched: 0. CDR3 coding DNA: TGTGCCAGCAGCTTTAGCGGGGGGGCCAAAAACATTCAGTACTTC. Translated: CASSFSGGAKNIQYF.

The rearrangement uses TRBV9 and TRBJ2-5; 13 nucleotides agree with TRBD2. CDR1 SGDLS and CDR2 YYNGEE come from the germline V gene. The CDR3 is made up of 16 amino acids. Trimming took 2 bases from V and 2 from J; bases not matched to a gene: 3. The CDR3 loop is CASSVGGLAGQETQYF. Here the CDR3 DNA reads TGTGCCAGCAGCGTCGGGGGACTAGCGGGGCAAGAGACCCAGTACTTC. Full variable domain (remainder filled in from reference TRBV9 and TRBJ2-5): DSGVTQTPKHLITATGQRVTLRCSPRSGDLSVYWYQQSLDQGLQFLIQYYNGEERAKGNILERFSAQQFPDLHSELNLSSLELGDSALYFCASSVGGLAGQETQYFGPGTRLLVL.

The chain couples TRBV28 to TRBJ1-1, with a possible D match to TRBD1 (6 bases). V was trimmed by 6 bases and J by 4 bases, leaving 15 bases between them. This CDR3 has 14 amino acids. Germline values: CDR1 MDHEN, CDR2 SYDVKM. The CDR3 nucleotides read TGTGCCAGCAGGGCGGGGGCGCTGAGCACTGAAGCTTTCTTT. It is translated as CASRAGALSTEAFF.